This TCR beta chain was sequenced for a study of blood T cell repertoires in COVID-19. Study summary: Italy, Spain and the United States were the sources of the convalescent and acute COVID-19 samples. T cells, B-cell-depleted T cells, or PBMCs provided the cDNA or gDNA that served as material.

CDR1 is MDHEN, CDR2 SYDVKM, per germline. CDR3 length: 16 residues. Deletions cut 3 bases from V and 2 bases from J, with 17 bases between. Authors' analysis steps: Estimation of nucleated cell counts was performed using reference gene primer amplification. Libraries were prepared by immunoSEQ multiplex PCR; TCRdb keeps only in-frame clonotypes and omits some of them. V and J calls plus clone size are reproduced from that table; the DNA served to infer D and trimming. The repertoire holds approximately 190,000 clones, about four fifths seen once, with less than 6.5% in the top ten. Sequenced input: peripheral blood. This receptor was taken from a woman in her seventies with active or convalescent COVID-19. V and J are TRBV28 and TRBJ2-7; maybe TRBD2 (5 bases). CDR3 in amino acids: CASSLEGGAAPYEQYF. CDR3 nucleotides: TGTGCCAGCAGTTTGGAAGGCGGAGCGGCTCCCTACGAGCAGTACTTC.